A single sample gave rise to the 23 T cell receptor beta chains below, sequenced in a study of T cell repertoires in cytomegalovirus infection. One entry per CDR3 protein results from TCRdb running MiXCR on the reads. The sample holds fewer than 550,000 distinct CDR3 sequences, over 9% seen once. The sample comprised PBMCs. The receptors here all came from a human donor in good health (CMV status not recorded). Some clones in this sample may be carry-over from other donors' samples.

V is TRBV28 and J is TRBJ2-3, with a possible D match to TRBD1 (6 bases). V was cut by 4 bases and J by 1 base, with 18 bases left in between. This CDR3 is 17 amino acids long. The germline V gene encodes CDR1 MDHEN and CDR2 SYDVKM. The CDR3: CASSSWTVSEGTDTQYF. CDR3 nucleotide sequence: TGTGCCAGCAGTTCCTGGACAGTGAGTGAAGGCACAGATACGCAGTATTTT. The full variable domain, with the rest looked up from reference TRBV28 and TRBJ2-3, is DVKVTQSSRYLVKRTGEKVFLECVQDMDHENMFWYRQDPGLGLRLIYFSYDVKMKEKGDIPEGYSVSREKKERFSLILESASTNQTSMYLCASSSWTVSEGTDTQYFGPGTRLTVL.

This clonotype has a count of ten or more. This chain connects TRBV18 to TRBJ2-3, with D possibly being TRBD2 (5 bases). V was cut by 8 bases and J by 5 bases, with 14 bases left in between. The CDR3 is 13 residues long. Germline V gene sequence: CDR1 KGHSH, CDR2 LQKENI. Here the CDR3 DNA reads TGTGCCAGCAGCCCGCCAGGAGGAGATACGCAGTATTTT. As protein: CASSPPGGDTQYF.

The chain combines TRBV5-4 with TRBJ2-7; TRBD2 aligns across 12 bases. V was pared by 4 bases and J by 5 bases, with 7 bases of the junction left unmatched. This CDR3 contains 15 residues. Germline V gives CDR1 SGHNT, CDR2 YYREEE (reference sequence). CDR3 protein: CASSPASGGAHEQYF. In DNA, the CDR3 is TGTGCCAGCAGCCCAGCTAGCGGGGGGGCCCACGAGCAGTACTTC.

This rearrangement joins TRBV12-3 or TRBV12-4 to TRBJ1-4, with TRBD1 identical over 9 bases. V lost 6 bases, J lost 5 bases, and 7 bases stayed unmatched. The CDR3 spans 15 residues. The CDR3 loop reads CASRNTGGPNEKLFF. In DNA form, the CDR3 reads TGTGCCAGCAGAAACACAGGGGGCCCAAATGAAAAACTGTTTTTT.

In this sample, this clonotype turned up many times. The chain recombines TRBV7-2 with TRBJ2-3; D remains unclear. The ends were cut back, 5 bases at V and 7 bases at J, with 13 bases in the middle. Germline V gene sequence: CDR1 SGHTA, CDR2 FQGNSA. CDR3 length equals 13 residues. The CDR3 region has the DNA TGTGCCAGCAGCCAATCTGATACCTATACGCAGTATTTT. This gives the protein CASSQSDTYTQYF. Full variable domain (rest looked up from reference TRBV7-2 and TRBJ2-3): GAGVSQSPSNKVTEKGKDVELRCDPISGHTALYWYRQSLGQGLEFLIYFQGNSAPDKSGLPSDRFSAERTGGSVSTLTIQRTQQEDSAVYLCASSQSDTYTQYFGPGTRLTVL.

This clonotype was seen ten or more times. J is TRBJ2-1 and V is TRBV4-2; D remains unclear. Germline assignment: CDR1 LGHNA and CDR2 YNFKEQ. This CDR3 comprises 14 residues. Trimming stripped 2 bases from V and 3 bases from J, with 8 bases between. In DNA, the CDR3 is TGTGCCAGCAGCCAATCCAGCGACTACAATGAGCAGTTCTTC. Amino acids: CASSQSSDYNEQFF.

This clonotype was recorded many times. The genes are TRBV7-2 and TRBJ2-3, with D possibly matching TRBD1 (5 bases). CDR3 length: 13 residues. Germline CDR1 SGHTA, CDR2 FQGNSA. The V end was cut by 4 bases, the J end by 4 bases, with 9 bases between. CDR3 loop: CASSSDISDTQYF. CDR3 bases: TGTGCCAGCAGCTCGGACATTTCAGATACGCAGTATTTT.

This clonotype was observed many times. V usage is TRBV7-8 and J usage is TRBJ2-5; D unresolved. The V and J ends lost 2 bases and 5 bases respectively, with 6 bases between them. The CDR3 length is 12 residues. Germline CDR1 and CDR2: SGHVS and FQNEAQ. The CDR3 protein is CASSLFTETQYF. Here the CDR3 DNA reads TGTGCCAGCAGCTTATTCACGGAGACCCAGTACTTC.

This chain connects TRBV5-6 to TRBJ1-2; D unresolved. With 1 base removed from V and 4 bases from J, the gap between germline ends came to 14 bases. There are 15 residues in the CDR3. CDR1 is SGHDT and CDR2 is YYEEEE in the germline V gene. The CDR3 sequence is CASSLKSPEGYGYTF. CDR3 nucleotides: TGTGCCAGCAGCTTGAAGTCACCGGAAGGCTATGGCTACACCTTC. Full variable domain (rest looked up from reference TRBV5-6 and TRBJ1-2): DAGVTQSPTHLIKTRGQQVTLRCSPKSGHDTVSWYQQALGQGPQFIFQYYEEEERQRGNFPDRFSGHQFPNYSSELNVNALLLGDSALYLCASSLKSPEGYGYTFGSGTRLTVV.

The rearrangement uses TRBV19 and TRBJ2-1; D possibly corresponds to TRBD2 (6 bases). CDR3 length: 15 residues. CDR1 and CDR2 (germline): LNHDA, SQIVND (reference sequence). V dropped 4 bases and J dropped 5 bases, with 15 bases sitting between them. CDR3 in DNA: TGTGCCAGTAGTACTAGGACTACACCTGACAATGAGCAGTTCTTC. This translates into CASSTRTTPDNEQFF.

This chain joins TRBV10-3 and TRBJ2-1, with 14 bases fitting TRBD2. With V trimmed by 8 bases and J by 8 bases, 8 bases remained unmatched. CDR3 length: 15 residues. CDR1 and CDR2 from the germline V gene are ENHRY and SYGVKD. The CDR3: CAIAGTSGSGDEQFF. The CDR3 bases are TGTGCCATCGCCGGGACTAGCGGGAGTGGGGATGAGCAGTTCTTC.

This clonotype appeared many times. The CDR3 DNA is TGTGCCAGCAGAAAAAAGGGACCGCTCTATAATTCACCCCTCCACTTT. Residues: CASRKKGPLYNSPLHF. The chain joins TRBV27 to TRBJ1-6, with D tentatively TRBD1 (5 bases). V lost 6 bases, J lost 3 bases, and 15 bases lay in between. The germline gives CDR1 MNHEY, CDR2 SMNVEV (reference sequence). The CDR3 totals 16 residues.

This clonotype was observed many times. This CDR3 is CASSFPGAYGYTF. CDR3 nucleotide sequence: TGTGCCAGCAGTTTCCCGGGGGCCTATGGCTACACCTTC. The J gene is TRBJ1-2, the V gene TRBV28; D might be TRBD1 (6 bases). Between the trimmed V and J ends, which lost 3 bases and 4 bases, there was a span of 9 bases. CDR3 length: 13 residues. The germline CDR1 and CDR2 sequences are MDHEN and SYDVKM.

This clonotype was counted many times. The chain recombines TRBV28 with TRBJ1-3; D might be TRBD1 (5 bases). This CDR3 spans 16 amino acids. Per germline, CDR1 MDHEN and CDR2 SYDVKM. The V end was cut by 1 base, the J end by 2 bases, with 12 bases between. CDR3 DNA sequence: TGTGCCAGCAGTTTATCCTTTGGGACTCCTGGAAACACCATATATTTT. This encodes CASSLSFGTPGNTIYF.

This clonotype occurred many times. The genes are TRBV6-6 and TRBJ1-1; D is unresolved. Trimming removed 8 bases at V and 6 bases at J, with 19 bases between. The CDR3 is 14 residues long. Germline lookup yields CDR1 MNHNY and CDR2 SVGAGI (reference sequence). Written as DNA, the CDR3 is TGTGCCAGCCCGATCCCTGACGCACCGGCTGAAGCTTTCTTT. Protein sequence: CASPIPDAPAEAFF.

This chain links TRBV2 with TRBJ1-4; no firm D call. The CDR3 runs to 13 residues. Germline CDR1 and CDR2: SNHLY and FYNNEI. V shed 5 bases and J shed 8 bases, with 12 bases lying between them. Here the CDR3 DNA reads TGTGCCAGCAGTAGGGAACGGCCGGAAAAACTGTTTTTT. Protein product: CASSRERPEKLFF.

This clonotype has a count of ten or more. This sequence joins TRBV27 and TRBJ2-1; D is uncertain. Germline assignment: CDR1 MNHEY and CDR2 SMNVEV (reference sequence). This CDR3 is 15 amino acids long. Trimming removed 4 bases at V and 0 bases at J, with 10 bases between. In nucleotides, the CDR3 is TGTGCCAGCAGTTGGAGTCAGAGCTCCTACAATGAGCAGTTCTTC. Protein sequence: CASSWSQSSYNEQFF.

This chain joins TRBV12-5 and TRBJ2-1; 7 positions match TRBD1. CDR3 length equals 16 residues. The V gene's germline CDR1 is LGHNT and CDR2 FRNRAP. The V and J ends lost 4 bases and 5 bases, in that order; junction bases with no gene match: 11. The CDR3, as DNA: TGTGCTAGTGGTTCACCACTAGGGACAGTTAACAATGAGCAGTTCTTC. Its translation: CASGSPLGTVNNEQFF.

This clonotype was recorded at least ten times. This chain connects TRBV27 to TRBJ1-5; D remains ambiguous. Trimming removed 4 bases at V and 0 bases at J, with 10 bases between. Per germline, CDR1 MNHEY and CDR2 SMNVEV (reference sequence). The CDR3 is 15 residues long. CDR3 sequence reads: CASSSGSGSNQPQHF. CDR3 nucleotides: TGTGCCAGCAGTTCGGGTTCCGGTAGCAATCAGCCCCAGCATTTT.

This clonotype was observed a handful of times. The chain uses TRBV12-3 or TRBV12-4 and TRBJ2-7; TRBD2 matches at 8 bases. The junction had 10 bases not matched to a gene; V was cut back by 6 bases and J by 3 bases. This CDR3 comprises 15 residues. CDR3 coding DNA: TGTGCCAGCAGGATGAGCGGGAGTCGTATCTACGAGCAGTACTTC. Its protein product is CASRMSGSRIYEQYF.

As DNA, the CDR3 is TGTGCCATCAGCCTCGCCGACGGATCTAGCACAGATACGCAGTATTTT. Its translation: CAISLADGSSTDTQYF. The chain employs TRBV10-3 and TRBJ2-3; no clear D. Germline assignment: CDR1 ENHRY and CDR2 SYGVKD. The CDR3 consists of 16 residues. Between the trimmed V and J ends, which lost 6 bases and 0 bases, there was a span of 16 bases.

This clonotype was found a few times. CDR3: CASSFKGESHPGELFF. DNA of the CDR3: TGTGCCAGCAGCTTTAAGGGAGAAAGTCATCCCGGGGAGCTGTTTTTT. The V call is TRBV5-4, the J call TRBJ2-2; D perhaps matches TRBD2 (5 bases). Germline loops: CDR1 SGHNT, CDR2 YYREEE (reference sequence). V was clipped by 2 bases and J by 6 bases, with 17 bases between them. The CDR3 runs to 16 residues.

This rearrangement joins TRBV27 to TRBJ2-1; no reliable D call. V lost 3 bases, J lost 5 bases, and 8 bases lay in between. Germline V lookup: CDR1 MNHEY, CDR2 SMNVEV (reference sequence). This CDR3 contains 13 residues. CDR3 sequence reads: CASSFRRNNEQFF. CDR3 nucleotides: TGTGCCAGCAGTTTTCGGCGGAACAATGAGCAGTTCTTC.